This T cell receptor (beta chain) was sequenced in a study of T cell repertoires in cytomegalovirus infection. Overall study context: Peptides in the study included HLA-C-restricted and HLA-B-restricted CMV epitopes.

Each CDR3 protein gets one entry after TCRdb re-called the reads with MiXCR. The table includes 750,000 to 900,000 distinct CDR3 sequences, just under 30% detected once. This clonotype was detected a few times. Its antigen remains unidentified. Germline CDR1 and CDR2: SGHVT and SQSDAQ. The V gene lost 1 base and the J gene lost 8 bases, with 6 bases spanning the gap. CDR3 length: 12 amino acids. The TCR comes from a human donor in good health (CMV status not recorded). Some clones in this sample may be carry-over from other donors' samples. Sequenced here: cultured CD8+ T cells from PBMCs, sampled from culture after CMV antigen stimulation. This rearrangement joins TRBV7-4 to TRBJ2-1; D not resolved. DNA of the CDR3: TGTGCCAGCAGCTTAGTTGAAGATGAGCAGTTCTTC. Translated, it gives CASSLVEDEQFF.